The rows below give T cell receptor beta chains drawn from one sample of a study of cytomegalovirus exposure and HLA in healthy donors. Libraries were prepared by immunoSEQ multiplex PCR; TCRdb keeps only in-frame clonotypes and omits some of them. In the table there are 160,000 or so clones, roughly 86% of which are singletons. Sequenced material: PBMCs. Every receptor here comes from a man younger than 35 in good health and CMV-seropositive. The CDR3 runs from the conserved cysteine through the conserved F or W. A D gene is named only where the DNA matches it firmly.

J gene,V gene,D gene,CDR3 DNA,CDR3 protein
TRBJ1-2,TRBV28,TRBD1,TGTGCCAGCAGTTTATTCGGACAGGTGCGACATGGCTACACCTTC,CASSLFGQVRHGYTF
TRBJ2-5,TRBV15,TRBD2,TGTGCCACCAGCAGGGGACTAGCGGGAGGGAGGTCCCAGTACTTC,CATSRGLAGGRSQYF
TRBJ2-7,TRBV29-1,TRBD1,TGCAGCGTTGAGATTCCCTCCGGGACAGGGGCCTACGAGCAGTACTTC,CSVEIPSGTGAYEQYF
TRBJ1-2,TRBV6-1,.,TGTGCCAGCAGTGAACGGGTGGAGCGCGGGGGCTACACCTTC,CASSERVERGGYTF
TRBJ2-2,TRBV30,.,TGTGCCTGGAGTGTCTCCATGTCGGGTTGGCAGCTGTTTTTT,CAWSVSMSGWQLFF
TRBJ2-7,TRBV7-2,.,TGTGCCAGCAGCCCAAATTTCGGACCAAGGGGCTACGAGCAGTACTTC,CASSPNFGPRGYEQYF
TRBJ1-4,TRBV5-1,.,TGCGCCAGCAGCTTGACAGGGTATAATGAAAAACTGTTTTTT,CASSLTGYNEKLFF
TRBJ1-1,TRBV7-9,.,TGTGCCAGCAGCTCAGGGGACACCCTTCTGGGAAACACTGAAGCTTTCTTT,CASSSGDTLLGNTEAFF
TRBJ1-5,TRBV9,.,TGTGCCAGCAGCGTAGACGACAGTTATCAGCCCCAGCATTTT,CASSVDDSYQPQHF
TRBJ2-2,TRBV4-2,TRBD2,TGTGCCAGCAGCCAAGATCGGGCGGGAGGGGACACCGGGGAGCTGTTTTTT,CASSQDRAGGDTGELFF
TRBJ2-7,TRBV6-6,.,TGTGCCAGCAGGGCCGATTACGAGCAGTACTTC,CASRADYEQYF
TRBJ2-1,TRBV7-3,.,TGTGCCAGCAGCTTAACTGGCTCCATCGATGAGCAGTTCTTC,CASSLTGSIDEQFF
TRBJ1-4,TRBV15,.,TGTGCCACCAGCAGAGAACTCCAGGGTACTAATGAAAAACTGTTTTTT,CATSRELQGTNEKLFF
TRBJ2-5,TRBV4-2,.,TGTGCCAGCAGCCAAGCCTTAGGACTACTTCAAGAGACCCAGTACTTC,CASSQALGLLQETQYF
TRBJ2-5,TRBV6-5,.,TGTGCCAGCAGTTATCGCGTACAAGAGACCCAGTACTTC,CASSYRVQETQYF
TRBJ1-4,TRBV19,.,TGTGCCAGTAGTTCCCGGGGACAAGAAGGTGAAAAACTGTTTTTT,CASSSRGQEGEKLFF
TRBJ2-2,TRBV15,TRBD1,TGTGCCACCAGCAGGGAAAAGACAGGGTACACCGGGGAGCTGTTTTTT,CATSREKTGYTGELFF
TRBJ2-1,TRBV2,TRBD2,TGTGCCAGCAAGGGCGGGGGTTCCTACAATGAGCAGTTCTTC,CASKGGGSYNEQFF
TRBJ1-2,TRBV4-2,TRBD1,TGTGCCAGCAGCCAAGGGACAGGGAGTTCTCTCCTCTATGGCTACACCTTC,CASSQGTGSSLLYGYTF
TRBJ2-7,TRBV6-6,.,TGTGCCAGCAGCTCCCCCGGGAGCTACGAGCAGTACTTC,CASSSPGSYEQYF
TRBJ2-1,TRBV27,TRBD2,TGTGCCAGCAGTCCCTCGGGAGGCGATGAGCAGTTCTTC,CASSPSGGDEQFF
TRBJ2-4,TRBV7-9,.,TGTGCCAGCAGCTTCCCGCGTGGCAAAAACATTCAGTACTTC,CASSFPRGKNIQYF
TRBJ2-6,TRBV28,.,TGTGCCAGCAGGCCGCGGTCTGGGGCCAACGTCCTGACTTTC,CASRPRSGANVLTF